This T cell receptor (beta chain) was documented in a study of early T cells in non-severe SARS-CoV-2 infection. Researchers tagged individual cDNA molecules with unique molecular identifiers. TCRdb itself ran the 5' RACE reads through MiXCR, one entry per CDR3 protein. The sample carries 65,000 to 80,000 distinct CDR3 sequences, under 15% recorded once. Broader study findings: VDJdb-based matching was biased toward anti-spike CD8 responses and missed private and CD4 specificities.

With 2 bases removed from V and 2 bases from J, the gap between germline ends came to 12 bases. The CDR3 extends over 15 amino acids. Per the germline V gene, CDR1 is SGHDN and CDR2 is FVKESK. The table lists this clonotype with many counts. What it recognizes is unknown. Material for sequencing was whole blood. This receptor was taken from an adult who was a healthcare worker with PCR-confirmed SARS-CoV-2 infection or an uninfected control (not recorded which). The chain has TRBV14 and TRBJ2-5; D remains unclear. CDR3 residues: CASSQIAGRQETQYF. The CDR3 DNA reads TGTGCCAGCAGCCAAATAGCCGGTAGACAAGAGACCCAGTACTTC.